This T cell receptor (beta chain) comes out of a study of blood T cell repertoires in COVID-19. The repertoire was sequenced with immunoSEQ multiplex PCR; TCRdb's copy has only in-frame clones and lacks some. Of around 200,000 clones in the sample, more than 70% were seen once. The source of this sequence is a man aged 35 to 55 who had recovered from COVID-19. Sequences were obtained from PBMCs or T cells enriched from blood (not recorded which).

The CDR3 DNA sequence: TGTGCCAGCAGCTTTGGACAGGGTTACGGAAAACTGTTTTTT. This codes for CASSFGQGYGKLFF. The chain carries TRBV7-9 and TRBJ1-4; 8 bases fit TRBD1. CDR1 is SEHNR and CDR2 is FQNEAQ in the germline V gene (reference sequence). CDR3 length equals 14 residues. The trim removed 3 bases at V and 10 bases at J, leaving 7 bases unmatched.